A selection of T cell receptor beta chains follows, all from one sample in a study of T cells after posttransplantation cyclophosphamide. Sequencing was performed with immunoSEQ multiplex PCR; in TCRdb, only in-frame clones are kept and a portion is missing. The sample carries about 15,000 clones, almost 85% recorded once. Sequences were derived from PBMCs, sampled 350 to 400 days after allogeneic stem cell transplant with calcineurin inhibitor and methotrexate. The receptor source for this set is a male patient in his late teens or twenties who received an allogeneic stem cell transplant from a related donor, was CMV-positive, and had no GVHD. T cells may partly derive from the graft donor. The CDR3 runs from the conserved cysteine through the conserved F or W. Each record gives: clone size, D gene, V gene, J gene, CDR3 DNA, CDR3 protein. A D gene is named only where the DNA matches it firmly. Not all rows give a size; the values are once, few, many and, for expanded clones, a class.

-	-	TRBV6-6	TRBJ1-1	TGTGCCAGCAGTTACTCTAGGGGGAACACTGAAGCTTTCTTT	CASSYSRGNTEAFF
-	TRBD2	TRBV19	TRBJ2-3	TGTGCCAGGACTAGCGGCCGCACAGATACGCAGTATTTT	CARTSGRTDTQYF
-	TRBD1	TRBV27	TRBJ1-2	TGTGCCAGCAGTTCGGACAGGGTAGCTTATGGCTACACCTTC	CASSSDRVAYGYTF
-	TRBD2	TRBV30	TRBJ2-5	TGTGCCTGGAGTGGGGAGGGCTGGGAGACCCAGTACTTC	CAWSGEGWETQYF
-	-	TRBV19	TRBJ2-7	TGTGCCAGTAGTTTCCTCGGGGGAGAGCAGTACTTC	CASSFLGGEQYF
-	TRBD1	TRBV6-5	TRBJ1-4	TGTGCCAGCAGTTTGGACAGGGGGAGGACTAATGAAAAACTGTTTTTT	CASSLDRGRTNEKLFF
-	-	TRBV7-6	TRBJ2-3	TGTGCCAGCAGCCCGGGACTCACAGATACGCAGTATTTT	CASSPGLTDTQYF
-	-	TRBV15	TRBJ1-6	TGTGCCACCAGCAGAATGCAGCGGATGGGAAATTCACCCCTCCACTTT	CATSRMQRMGNSPLHF
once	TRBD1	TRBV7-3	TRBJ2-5	TGTGCCAGCAGCTCTCACCGGGACAGAAAATTGAACTTAACGCGCGCACAAGAGACCCAGTACTTC	CASSSHRDRKLNLTRAQETQYF
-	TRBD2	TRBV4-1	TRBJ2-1	TGCGCCAGCAGCCATGGCCTAGCGGGAGTCACTACTTCATCGGATGAGCAGTTCTTC	CASSHGLAGVTTSSDEQFF